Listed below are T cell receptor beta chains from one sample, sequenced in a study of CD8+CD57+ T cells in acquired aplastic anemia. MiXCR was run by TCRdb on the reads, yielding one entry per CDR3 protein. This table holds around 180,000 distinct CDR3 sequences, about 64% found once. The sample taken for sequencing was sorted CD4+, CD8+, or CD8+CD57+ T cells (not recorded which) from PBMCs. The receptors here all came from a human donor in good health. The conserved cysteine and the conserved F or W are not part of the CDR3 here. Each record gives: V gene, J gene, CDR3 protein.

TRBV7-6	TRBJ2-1	ASSLESGSHNEQF
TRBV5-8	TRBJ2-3	ASSSTGQGPDTQY
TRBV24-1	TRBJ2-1	ATSDPTGAYNEQF
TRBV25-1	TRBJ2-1	ASSGGGETYNEQF
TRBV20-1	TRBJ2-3	SALGLASTDTQY
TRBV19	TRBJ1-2	ASSKRPNYGYT
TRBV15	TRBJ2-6	ATKNSGANVLT
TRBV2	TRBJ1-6	ASSKRGTGNSPLH
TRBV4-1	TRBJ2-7	ASSPTSGRTEQY
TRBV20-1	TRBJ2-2	SAYGGTGELF
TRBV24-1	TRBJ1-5	ATTKDRGCNQPQH
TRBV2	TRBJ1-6	ASSRDTDNSPLH
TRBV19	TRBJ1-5	ASGIGGNSNQPQH
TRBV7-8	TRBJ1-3	ASSPVPSSGNTIY
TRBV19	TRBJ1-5	ASSIRDRGDQPQH
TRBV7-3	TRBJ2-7	ASVWDTGEQY
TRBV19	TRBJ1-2	ASLQDSLYGYT
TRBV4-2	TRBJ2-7	ASSQVAAEQY
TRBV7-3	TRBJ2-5	ASSPSGTWGETQY
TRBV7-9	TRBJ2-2	ASSAGLGTGELF
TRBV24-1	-	ATSDPGAKTQY
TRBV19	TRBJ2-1	ASSIRGLAGSYNEQF
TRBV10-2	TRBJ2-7	ASSESHGSYEQY
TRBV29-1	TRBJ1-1	SSREGQRNTEAF
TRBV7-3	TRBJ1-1	ASSPGLWYTEAF
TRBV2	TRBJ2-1	ASSVDGGGYNEQF
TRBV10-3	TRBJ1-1	AISDWTGETYTEAF
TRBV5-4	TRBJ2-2	ASSLGLAGAYTGELF
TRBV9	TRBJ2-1	ASSATSGSSYNEQF
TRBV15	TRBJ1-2	ATSRETDRVSGYGYT
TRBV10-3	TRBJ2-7	AIATGGYEQY
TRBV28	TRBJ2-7	ASSSLFGLAGGYEQY
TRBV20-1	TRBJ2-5	SARDRGVQQFQETQY
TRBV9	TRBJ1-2	ASSPGGTGDYGYT
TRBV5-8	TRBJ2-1	ASPGLAGDEQF
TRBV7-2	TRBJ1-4	ASSLSGTTNEKLF
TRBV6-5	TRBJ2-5	ACRPTTRRGETQY
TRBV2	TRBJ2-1	ASSDRAGGNEQF
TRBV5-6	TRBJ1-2	ASSLDPGSDGYT
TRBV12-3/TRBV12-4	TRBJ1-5	ASSVRDSYNQPQH
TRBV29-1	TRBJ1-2	SVRGEDYGYT
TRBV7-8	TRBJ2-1	ASRGRSYNEQF
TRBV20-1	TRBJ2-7	SARGPGDYEQY
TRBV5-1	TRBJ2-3	ASSGGSTEDTQY
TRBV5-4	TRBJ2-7	ASSSGQRANEQY
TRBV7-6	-	ASSHGGDYEQY
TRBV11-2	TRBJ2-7	ASSLDRDREY
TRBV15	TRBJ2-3	ATSRDPQGGDTQY
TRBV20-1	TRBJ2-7	SAQRDREY
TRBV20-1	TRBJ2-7	SARRSTGGNEQY
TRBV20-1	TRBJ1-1	SASRARQGNTEAF
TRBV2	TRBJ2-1	ASSGGLAGRGNEQF
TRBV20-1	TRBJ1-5	SARGRVGQPQH
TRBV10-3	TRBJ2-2	AIRQAGSDTGELF